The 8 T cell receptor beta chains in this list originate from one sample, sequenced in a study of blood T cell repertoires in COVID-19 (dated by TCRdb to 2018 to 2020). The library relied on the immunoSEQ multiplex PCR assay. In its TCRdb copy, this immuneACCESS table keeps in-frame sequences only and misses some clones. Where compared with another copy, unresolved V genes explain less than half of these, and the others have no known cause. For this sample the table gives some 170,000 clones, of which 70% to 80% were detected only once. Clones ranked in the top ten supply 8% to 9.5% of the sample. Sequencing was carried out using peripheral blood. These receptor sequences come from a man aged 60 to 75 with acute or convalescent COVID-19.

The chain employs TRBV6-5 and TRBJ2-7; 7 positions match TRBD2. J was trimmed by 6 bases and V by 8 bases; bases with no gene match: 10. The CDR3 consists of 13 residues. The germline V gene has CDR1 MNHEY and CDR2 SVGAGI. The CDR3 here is CASGRTRGVEQYF. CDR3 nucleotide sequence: TGTGCCAGCGGGAGGACTAGAGGGGTCGAGCAGTACTTC.

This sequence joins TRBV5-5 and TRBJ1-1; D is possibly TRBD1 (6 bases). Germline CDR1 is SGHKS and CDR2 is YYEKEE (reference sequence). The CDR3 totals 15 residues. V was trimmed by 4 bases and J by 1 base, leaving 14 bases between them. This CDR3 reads CASSPFGQQNTEAFF. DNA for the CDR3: TGTGCCAGCAGCCCTTTCGGACAGCAGAACACTGAAGCTTTCTTT.

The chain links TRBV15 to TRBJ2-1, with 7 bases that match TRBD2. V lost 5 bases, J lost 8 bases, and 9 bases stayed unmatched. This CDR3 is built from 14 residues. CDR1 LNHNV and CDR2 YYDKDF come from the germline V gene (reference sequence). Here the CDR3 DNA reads TGTGCCACCAGCGGGGGGGAGTTCATTCATGAGCAGTTCTTC. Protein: CATSGGEFIHEQFF.

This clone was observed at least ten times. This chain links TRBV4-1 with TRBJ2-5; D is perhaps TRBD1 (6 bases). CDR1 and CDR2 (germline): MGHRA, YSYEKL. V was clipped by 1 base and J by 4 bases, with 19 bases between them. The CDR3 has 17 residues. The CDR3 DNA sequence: TGCGCCAGCAGCCAAGCTCCTCGGTCCGAGGGGGTAGAGACCCAGTACTTC. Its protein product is CASSQAPRSEGVETQYF.

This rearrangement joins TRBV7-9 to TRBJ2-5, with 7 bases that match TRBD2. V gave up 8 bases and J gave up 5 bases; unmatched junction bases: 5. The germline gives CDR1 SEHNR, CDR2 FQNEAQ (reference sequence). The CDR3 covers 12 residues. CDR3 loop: CASSREVETQYF. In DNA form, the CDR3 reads TGTGCCAGCTCACGGGAGGTGGAGACCCAGTACTTC.

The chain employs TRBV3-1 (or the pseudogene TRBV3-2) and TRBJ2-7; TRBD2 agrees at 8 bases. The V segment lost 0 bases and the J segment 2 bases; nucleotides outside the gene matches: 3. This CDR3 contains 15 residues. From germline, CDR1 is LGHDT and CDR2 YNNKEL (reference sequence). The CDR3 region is CASSQERGAAYEQYF. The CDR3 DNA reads TGTGCCAGCAGCCAAGAGCGGGGGGCTGCCTACGAGCAGTACTTC.

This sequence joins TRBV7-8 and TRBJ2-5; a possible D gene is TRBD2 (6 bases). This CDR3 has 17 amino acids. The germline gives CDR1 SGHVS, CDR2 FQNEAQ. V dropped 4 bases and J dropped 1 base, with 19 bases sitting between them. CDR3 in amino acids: CASSWGRDSTLQETQYF. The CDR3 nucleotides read TGTGCCAGCAGCTGGGGTCGGGACTCCACCCTCCAAGAGACCCAGTACTTC.

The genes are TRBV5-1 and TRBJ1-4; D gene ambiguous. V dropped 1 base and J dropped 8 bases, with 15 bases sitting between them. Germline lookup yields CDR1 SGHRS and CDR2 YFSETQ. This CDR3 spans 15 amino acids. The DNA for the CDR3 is TGCGCCAGCAGCTTGTACGGCAGGAGGGAGGAAAAACTGTTTTTT. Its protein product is CASSLYGRREEKLFF.